The 27 T cell receptor beta chains below come from one sample, sequenced in a study of T cell changes during pregnancy in multiple sclerosis. Profiled with immunoSEQ multiplex PCR; TCRdb holds only in-frame clones, not every one. The sample includes some 47,000 clones, roughly nine tenths of them seen just once. Sequenced material: CD8+ T cells from peripheral blood mononuclear cells, taken in the second trimester of pregnancy. Source of these receptors: a female donor with multiple sclerosis, enrolled in a pregnancy study.

V and J are TRBV9 and TRBJ2-2; the D gene is possibly TRBD1 (7 bases). The CDR3 runs to 14 residues. CDR1 and CDR2 (germline): SGDLS, YYNGEE. V lost 0 bases, J lost 7 bases, and 10 bases lay in between. The CDR3 nucleotides are TGTGCCAGCAGCGTAGGGAGGGGGCACGGGGAGCTGTTTTTT. Translated, it gives CASSVGRGHGELFF.

The chain has TRBV5-1 and TRBJ1-5; D unclear. Trimming shortened V by 0 bases and J by 5 bases, and 9 bases separated the two germline ends. This CDR3 comprises 14 residues. Germline CDR1 SGHRS, CDR2 YFSETQ. The DNA of the CDR3 is TGCGCCAGCAGCTTGGCGGGCGGGCATCAGCCCCAGCATTTT. Residues: CASSLAGGHQPQHF.

The J gene is TRBJ2-3, the V gene TRBV11-2; unclear D gene. Germline assignment: CDR1 SGHAT and CDR2 FQNNGV. The CDR3 is 15 residues long. Trimming took off 0 bases at V and 1 base at J, with 8 bases between the two ends. DNA of the CDR3: TGTGCCAGCAGCTTAGATGGGCCACGCACAGATACGCAGTATTTT. Translating it yields CASSLDGPRTDTQYF.

The chain has TRBV5-6 and TRBJ1-5; 7 positions match TRBD1. CDR1 and CDR2 (germline): SGHDT, YYEEEE. This CDR3 is built from 14 residues. The V segment lost 3 bases and the J segment 4 bases; nucleotides outside the gene matches: 4. The CDR3 DNA reads TGTGCCAGCAGCTCGGGACAGCCTAATCAGCCCCAGCATTTT. It translates to CASSSGQPNQPQHF.

This sequence joins TRBV27 and TRBJ2-7; 9 nucleotides line up with TRBD1. CDR1 is MNHEY, CDR2 SMNVEV, per germline (reference sequence). The CDR3 is made up of 13 amino acids. The junction had 5 bases not matched to a gene; V was cut back by 5 bases and J by 6 bases. The DNA for the CDR3 is TGTGCCAGCAGTCCGGGACAGGGATTCGAGCAGTACTTC. It yields the protein CASSPGQGFEQYF.

The chain couples TRBV10-2 to TRBJ1-3; D is unclear. The CDR3 loop spans 13 amino acids. The V end lost 0 bases, the J end lost 6 bases, and 6 bases lay between the germline ends. The germline gives CDR1 WSHSY, CDR2 SAAADI. CDR3 loop: CASSESEANTIYF. For the CDR3, the DNA is TGCGCCAGCAGTGAGTCGGAGGCAAACACCATATATTTT.

The rearrangement uses TRBV6-1 and TRBJ2-7; TRBD1 aligns across 8 bases. Trimming cost V 4 bases and J 0 bases; bases outside gene matches: 8. The CDR3 has 16 amino acids. Germline-derived CDR1 and CDR2 are MNHNS and SASEGT. DNA of the CDR3: TGTGCCAGCAGTGGGCCAGGACAGGGTACCTCCTACGAGCAGTACTTC. Encoded protein: CASSGPGQGTSYEQYF.

The chain has TRBV6-1 and TRBJ2-7; TRBD1 matches at 7 bases. Germline V gives CDR1 MNHNS, CDR2 SASEGT. The CDR3 runs to 15 residues. V lost 4 bases to trimming and J lost 2 bases; unmatched junction nucleotides: 8. This CDR3 reads CASSAEMTGTYEQYF. The CDR3 bases are TGTGCCAGCAGTGCTGAGATGACAGGGACCTACGAGCAGTACTTC.

Only one count was recorded for this clone. The chain carries TRBV30 and TRBJ2-7; 14 nucleotides match TRBD2. The germline CDR1 and CDR2 sequences are GTSNPN and SVGIG (reference sequence). The trim removed 4 bases at V and 0 bases at J, leaving 8 bases unmatched. This CDR3 contains 17 residues. DNA of the CDR3: TGTGCCTGGACCCGGACTAGCGGGGGGCCCTTCTCCTACGAGCAGTACTTC. As protein: CAWTRTSGGPFSYEQYF.

V and J are TRBV9 and TRBJ2-1; 15 nucleotides match TRBD2. Looked up from germline, CDR1 is SGDLS and CDR2 is YYNGEE. V dropped 2 bases and J dropped 5; count of bases not matched to a gene: 2. The CDR3 runs to 16 residues. The CDR3 nucleotides read TGTGCCAGCAGCGTGGGACTAGCGGGGGGAGACAATGAGCAGTTCTTC. Translation gives CASSVGLAGGDNEQFF. Combining the CDR3 with reference TRBV9 and TRBJ2-1 gives the whole variable domain DSGVTQTPKHLITATGQRVTLRCSPRSGDLSVYWYQQSLDQGLQFLIQYYNGEERAKGNILERFSAQQFPDLHSELNLSSLELGDSALYFCASSVGLAGGDNEQFFGPGTRLTVL.

V is TRBV27 and J is TRBJ1-1; 10 bases map to TRBD1. The V and J ends lost 2 bases and 6 bases, in that order; junction bases with no gene match: 0. Germline V gene data show CDR1 as MNHEY and CDR2 as SMNVEV (reference sequence). The CDR3 totals 13 residues. The DNA for the CDR3 is TGTGCCAGCAGTTTAGGACAGGGGGCTGAAGCTTTCTTT. It yields the protein CASSLGQGAEAFF.

This clone has more than one count but fewer than ten. The chain employs TRBV5-5 and TRBJ2-7; D unresolved. The CDR3 contains 13 residues. The germline CDR1 and CDR2 sequences are SGHKS and YYEKEE (reference sequence). The germline V and J ends were trimmed by 4 bases and 5 bases, with 13 bases remaining between them. The CDR3 region is CASSPSHFDEQYF. In nucleotides, the CDR3 is TGTGCCAGCAGCCCGAGTCATTTCGACGAGCAGTACTTC.

The J gene is TRBJ1-1, the V gene TRBV6-1, with a weak D call TRBD1 (5 bases). V lost 10 bases, J lost 11 bases, and 20 bases lay in between. Germline assignment: CDR1 MNHNS and CDR2 SASEGT. This CDR3 contains 12 residues. CDR3 sequence: CAIDQRGSRAFF. CDR3 DNA sequence: TGTGCCATCGATCAAAGGGGTAGTAGGGCTTTCTTT.

The chain joins TRBV5-1 to TRBJ2-1; 12 nucleotides line up with TRBD2. CDR1 and CDR2 from the germline V gene are SGHRS and YFSETQ. There are 15 residues in the CDR3. With V trimmed by 3 bases and J by 10 bases, 8 bases remained unmatched. The CDR3 bases are TGCGCCAGCAGCTGGTCTAGCGGGGGGGCTTTAGAGCAGTTCTTC. Translation gives CASSWSSGGALEQFF.

This rearrangement joins TRBV4-2 to TRBJ2-7; 12 bases map to TRBD2. Per the germline V gene, CDR1 is LGHNA and CDR2 is YNFKEQ. With 0 bases clipped from V and 5 bases from J, the junction kept 5 bases outside the gene matches. CDR3 size: 16 residues. CDR3 DNA sequence: TGTGCCAGCAGCCAAGATGCTAGCGGGGGGGCCGACGAGCAGTACTTC. Translation gives CASSQDASGGADEQYF.

The CDR3 here is CASQGTLNGYTF. DNA of the CDR3: TGTGCCAGCCAGGGGACCCTCAATGGCTACACCTTC. The rearrangement joins TRBV9 to TRBJ1-2, with D possibly being TRBD1 (6 bases). The CDR3 loop spans 12 amino acids. The germline V gene has CDR1 SGDLS and CDR2 YYNGEE. V was cut by 7 bases and J by 6 bases, with 13 bases left in between.

The chain is built from TRBV5-4 and TRBJ1-2, with D possibly being TRBD1 (5 bases). The CDR3 runs 15 residues. The V and J ends lost 0 bases and 5 bases respectively, with 14 bases between them. The germline CDR1 and CDR2 sequences are SGHNT and YYREEE (reference sequence). CDR3 bases: TGTGCCAGCAGCTTGGTGCCCTCGGGGGGTTATGGCTACACCTTC. Its translation is CASSLVPSGGYGYTF.

This clone was seen once. Here the CDR3 DNA reads TGTGCCAGCAGTTTAGGCGGGAGCGGGGATACGCAGTATTTT. It is translated as CASSLGGSGDTQYF. The gene calls are TRBV6-5 and TRBJ2-3; 7 bases are a match to TRBD2. V lost 4 bases to trimming and J lost 6 bases; unmatched junction nucleotides: 7. Germline CDR1 MNHEY, CDR2 SVGAGI. The CDR3 loop spans 14 amino acids.

This chain uses TRBV4-1 with TRBJ1-5; no clear D gene. CDR1 MGHRA and CDR2 YSYEKL come from the germline V gene. V dropped 0 bases and J dropped 1 base, with 16 bases sitting between them. The CDR3 runs 18 residues. The CDR3 loop reads CASSQDWTGLGSNQPQHF. Written as DNA, the CDR3 is TGCGCCAGCAGCCAAGATTGGACGGGGTTAGGGAGCAATCAGCCCCAGCATTTT.

The chain couples TRBV21-1 to TRBJ2-1; TRBD2, the D gene given by the table, was not confirmed from the DNA. TRBV21-1 is annotated as a pseudogene. The CDR3 spans 17 residues. CDR3 residues: CASSKPGTSGGDNEQFF. The CDR3 DNA follows: TGTGCCAGCAGCAAGCCAGGGACTAGCGGGGGGGACAATGAGCAGTTCTTC.

The gene calls are TRBV4-2 and TRBJ1-3, with TRBD1 matching 7 bases. Germline V lookup: CDR1 LGHNA, CDR2 YNFKEQ. The CDR3 consists of 16 residues. Trimming took 4 bases from V and 3 from J; bases not matched to a gene: 9. The CDR3 region is CASSPAQGMVGNTIYF. In DNA form, the CDR3 reads TGTGCCAGCAGCCCGGCACAGGGGATGGTTGGAAACACCATATATTTT.

The chain links TRBV6-1 to TRBJ1-2; TRBD1 agrees at 8 bases. With V trimmed by 4 bases and J by 8 bases, 3 bases remained unmatched. This CDR3 has 12 amino acids. CDR1 and CDR2 from the germline V gene are MNHNS and SASEGT. DNA for the CDR3: TGTGCCAGCAGTGGGACAGGGAGCGGCTACACCTTC. It encodes CASSGTGSGYTF.

The chain uses TRBV19 and TRBJ2-2; D is uncertain. The CDR3 is made up of 14 amino acids. Germline V gene sequence: CDR1 LNHDA, CDR2 SQIVND (reference sequence). Trimming shortened V by 2 bases and J by 5 bases, and 9 bases separated the two germline ends. CDR3 nucleotide sequence: TGTGCCAGTAGTATACTCGCCGGGACCGGGGAGCTGTTTTTT. Its protein is CASSILAGTGELFF.

The chain carries TRBV4-1 and TRBJ1-1; D is ambiguous. V lost 1 base and J 7 bases, leaving 4 bases between the germline ends. This CDR3 region has 11 residues. Looked up from germline, CDR1 is MGHRA and CDR2 is YSYEKL. Here the CDR3 DNA reads TGCGCCAGCAGCCAAGGAGTTGAAGCTTTCTTT. Protein: CASSQGVEAFF.

This clone was picked up one time. The chain has TRBV4-1 and TRBJ2-2, with 12 nucleotides matching TRBD2. The CDR3 contains 16 residues. Germline V lookup: CDR1 MGHRA, CDR2 YSYEKL. V trimming: 1 base; J trimming: 6 bases; junction bases outside the gene matches: 3. The CDR3 loop is CASSQAPSGGAGELFF. As DNA, the CDR3 is TGCGCCAGCAGCCAAGCCCCTAGCGGGGGGGCCGGGGAGCTGTTTTTT.

A single count supports this clone. The CDR3 spells CASSILSGLLKETQYF. The DNA of the CDR3 is TGTGCCAGCAGCATCCTATCGGGACTACTGAAAGAGACCCAGTACTTC. The V call is TRBV7-9, the J call TRBJ2-5, with 7 bases lining up with TRBD2. This CDR3 comprises 16 residues. Unmatched junction bases numbered 12, after V lost 5 bases and J lost 3 bases. The germline V gene encodes CDR1 SEHNR and CDR2 FQNEAQ (reference sequence).

This chain joins TRBV5-6 and TRBJ2-7; D may be TRBD1 (6 bases). Trimming took 0 bases from V and 3 from J, leaving 16 bases between them. CDR3 length equals 16 residues. Germline CDR1 is SGHDT and CDR2 is YYEEEE. The CDR3 loop reads CASSLALGASLYEQYF. CDR3 sequence (DNA): TGTGCCAGCAGCTTGGCCCTGGGGGCCAGCCTCTACGAGCAGTACTTC.